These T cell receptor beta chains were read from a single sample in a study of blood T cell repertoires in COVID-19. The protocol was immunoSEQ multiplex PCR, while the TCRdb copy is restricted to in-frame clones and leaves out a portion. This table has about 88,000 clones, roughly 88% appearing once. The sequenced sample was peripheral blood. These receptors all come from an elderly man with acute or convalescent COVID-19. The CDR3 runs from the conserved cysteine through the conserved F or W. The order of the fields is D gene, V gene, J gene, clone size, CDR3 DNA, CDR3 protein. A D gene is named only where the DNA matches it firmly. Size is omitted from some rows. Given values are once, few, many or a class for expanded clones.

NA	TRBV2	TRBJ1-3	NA	TGTGCCAGCAGCATCGGGGGTGGAAACACCATATATTTT	CASSIGGGNTIYF
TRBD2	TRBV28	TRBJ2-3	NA	TGTGCCAGCAGTTCAAGCGGGAGATGCTCCTTT	CASSSSGRCSF
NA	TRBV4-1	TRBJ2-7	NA	TGCGCCAGCAGCCAAGACCGGACAGCTACCTACGAGCAGTACTTC	CASSQDRTATYEQYF
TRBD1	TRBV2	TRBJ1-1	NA	TGTGCCAGCAGCTCGACAGGGGACGGGAACACTGAAGCTTTCTTT	CASSSTGDGNTEAFF
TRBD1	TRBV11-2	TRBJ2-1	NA	TGTGCCAGCAGCCTAGGGGGACAGAGCTACAATGAGCAGTTCTTC	CASSLGGQSYNEQFF
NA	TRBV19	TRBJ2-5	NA	TGTGCCAGTAGTACCGGACAGCTGTACCAAGAGACCCAGTACTTC	CASSTGQLYQETQYF
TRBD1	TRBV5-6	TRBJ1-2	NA	TGTGCCAGCAGCTTTCGGGGGAAACAGGGGCGGGGCTATGGCTACACCTTC	CASSFRGKQGRGYGYTF
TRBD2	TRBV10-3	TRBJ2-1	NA	TGTGCCATCAGTGACTCCCCGCGGGGGGGCTCCAATGAGCAGTTCTTC	CAISDSPRGGSNEQFF
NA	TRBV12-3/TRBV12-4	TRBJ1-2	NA	TGTGCCAGCAGCCAATATGGCTACACCTTC	CASSQYGYTF
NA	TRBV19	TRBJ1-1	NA	TGTGCCTCCCGGAGGAGGGAGAGTTTCACTGAAGCTTTCTTT	CASRRRESFTEAFF
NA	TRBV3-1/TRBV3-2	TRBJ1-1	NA	TGTGCCAGCAGCCAAGAGGGACTGGGAACCAAAGCTTTCTTT	CASSQEGLGTKAFF
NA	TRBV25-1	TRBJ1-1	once	TGTGCCAGCAGTGAATTTTGGGGGGTAGCTTTCTTT	CASSEFWGVAFF
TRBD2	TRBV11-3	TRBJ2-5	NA	TGTGCCAGCAGCTGGGAGGGTGGGGGGTGCCAAGAGACCCAGTACTTC	CASSWEGGGCQETQYF
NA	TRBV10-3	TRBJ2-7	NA	TGTGCCATCAGTGAGTCGGAGGAGGGTGTAGGGTACGAGCAGTACTTC	CAISESEEGVGYEQYF
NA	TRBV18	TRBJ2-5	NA	TGTGCCAGCTCCCGGGTACCGGCCGTTCAAGAGACCCAGTACTTC	CASSRVPAVQETQYF
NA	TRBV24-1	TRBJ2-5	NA	TGTGCCACCAGTGATTCCGGGCCAACGGGAGTAAGAGAGACCCAGTACTTC	CATSDSGPTGVRETQYF
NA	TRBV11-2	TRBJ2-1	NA	TGTGCCAGCAGATCAGGACAGTCCTACAATGAGCAGTTCTTC	CASRSGQSYNEQFF
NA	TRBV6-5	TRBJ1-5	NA	TGTGCCAGCAGTCTACTTCCGTATAGCAATCAGCCCCAGCATTTT	CASSLLPYSNQPQHF
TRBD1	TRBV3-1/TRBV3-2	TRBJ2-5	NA	TGTGCCAGCAGCCCAGGGACAGGGGGAGAGACCCAGTACTTC	CASSPGTGGETQYF
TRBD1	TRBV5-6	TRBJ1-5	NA	TGTGCCAGCAGCCCAAGGACAGGGGAGAGCAATCAGCCCCAGCATTTT	CASSPRTGESNQPQHF
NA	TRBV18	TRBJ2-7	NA	TGTGCCAGCTCACCACCGGACAGTTACGAGCAGTACTTC	CASSPPDSYEQYF